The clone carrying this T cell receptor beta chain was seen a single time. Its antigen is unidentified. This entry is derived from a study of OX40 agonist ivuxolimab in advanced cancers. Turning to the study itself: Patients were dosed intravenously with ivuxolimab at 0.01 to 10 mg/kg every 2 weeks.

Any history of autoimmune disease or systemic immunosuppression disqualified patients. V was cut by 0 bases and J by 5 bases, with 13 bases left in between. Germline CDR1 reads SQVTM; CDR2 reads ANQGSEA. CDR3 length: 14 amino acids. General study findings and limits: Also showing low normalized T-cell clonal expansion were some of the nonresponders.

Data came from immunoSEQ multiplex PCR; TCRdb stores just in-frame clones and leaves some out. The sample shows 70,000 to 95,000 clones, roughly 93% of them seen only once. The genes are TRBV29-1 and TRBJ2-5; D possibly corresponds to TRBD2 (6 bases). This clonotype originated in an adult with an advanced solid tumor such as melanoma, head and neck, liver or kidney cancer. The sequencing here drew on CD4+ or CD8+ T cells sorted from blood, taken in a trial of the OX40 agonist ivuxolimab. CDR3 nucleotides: TGCAGCGTTGAAGATACTTCGGGGGTTGAGACCCAGTACTTC. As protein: CSVEDTSGVETQYF.